One sample yielded the 28 T cell receptor beta chains listed below, sequenced in a study of regulatory T cells in long-lasting Graves disease. Combining iRepertoire HTBI primers with Arm-PCR of CDR3 regions, the authors built TCR beta libraries. TCRdb redid the calling of the multiplex PCR reads with MiXCR, one entry per CDR3 protein. The table shows roughly 500,000 distinct CDR3 sequences, with roughly 12% occurring only once. Noted time point: newly diagnosed GD, antithyroid drugs for less than 3 months. Preparation of the TCR library used RNA extracted from PBMCs. This sample was also put to use in a study of T cells in Graves' hyperthyroidism and ophthalmopathy.

The material sequenced was peripheral blood mononuclear cells (PBMCs), taken at new diagnosis, from a patient treated with antithyroid drugs. Receptor source: a man aged 25 to 45 with Graves disease.

The chain uses TRBV5-6 and TRBJ1-1; unclear D gene. V lost 0 bases to trimming and J lost 11 bases, with 14 bases between them. CDR3 length equals 13 residues. Germline V CDR1 and CDR2: SGHDT, YYEEEE. CDR3 in amino acids: CASSLASEAGAFF. Written as DNA, the CDR3 is TGTGCCAGCAGCTTGGCGTCTGAAGCCGGCGCTTTCTTT.

As concerns this clonotype: This is likely an artifact of a read error, given a far larger clone one base away. The genes are TRBV7-9 and TRBJ2-3, with D perhaps TRBD1 or TRBD2 (5 bases each). The J call may be mistaken, given a closer DNA end match to TRBJ2-5. The CDR3 consists of 13 residues. Germline CDR1 is SEHNR and CDR2 is FQNEAQ (reference sequence). CDR3 nucleotides: TGTGCCAGCAGCTCGTACGGGGCTATGGCCCAGTACTTC. Translated, it gives CASSSYGAMAQYF.

This clonotype came up once. CDR3 sequence (DNA): TGCGCCAGCCGAGGGGGAACTAGCGGGAGATACAATGAGCAGTTCTTC. Residues: CASRGGTSGRYNEQFF. The rearrangement uses TRBV4-1 and TRBJ2-1; 11 nucleotides match TRBD2. This CDR3 has 16 residues. V dropped 8 bases and J dropped 4; count of bases not matched to a gene: 10. Germline V gives CDR1 MGHRA, CDR2 YSYEKL.

The chain couples TRBV9 to TRBJ2-1, with 9 bases aligning to TRBD1. V shed 2 bases, J shed 4 bases, and the junction held 4 bases outside the gene matches. Looked up from germline, CDR1 is SGDLS and CDR2 is YYNGEE. CDR3 size: 15 residues. This CDR3 reads CASSVRDRVYNEQFF. CDR3 nucleotide sequence: TGTGCCAGCAGCGTCCGGGACAGGGTATACAATGAGCAGTTCTTC.

This clonotype turned up a few times. The V and J genes are TRBV6-4 and TRBJ1-5; TRBD1 might be the D (6 bases). CDR3 length equals 15 residues. The V end lost 5 bases, the J end lost 0 bases, and 11 bases lay between the germline ends. The V gene's germline CDR1 is MRHNA and CDR2 SNTAGT. The CDR3 nucleotides read TGTGCCAGCAGTATGACAGGCGGTAGCAATCAGCCCCAGCATTTT. This sequence encodes CASSMTGGSNQPQHF.

The table lists this clonotype with many counts. The rearrangement joins TRBV2 to TRBJ2-7; 8 nucleotides agree with TRBD1. The CDR3 spans 15 residues. Trimming removed 6 bases from V and 0 bases from J; junction bases left unmatched: 7. Germline V gene sequence: CDR1 SNHLY, CDR2 FYNNEI. CDR3 bases: TGTGCCAGCAGAGGGGGGACAGGTTACTCCTACGAGCAGTACTTC. Its protein is CASRGGTGYSYEQYF.

This clonotype was seen a few times. This may be a read error, as it is one base from a much larger clone. The V call is TRBV27, the J call TRBJ1-5; 8 bases match TRBD1. Losses at the gene ends were 2 bases for V and 7 bases for J; bases not matched to a gene: 7. From germline, CDR1 is MNHEY and CDR2 SMNVEV (reference sequence). This CDR3 is 15 amino acids long. CDR3 residues: CASSLRGQAYQPQHF. The CDR3 DNA is TGTGCCAGCAGTTTAAGGGGACAGGCATACCAGCCCCAGCATTTT.

The table lists this clonotype with many counts. The rearrangement uses TRBV20-1 and TRBJ2-1, with 11 nucleotides matching TRBD1. The J segment lost 7 bases and the V segment lost 6 bases, leaving 11 bases of the junction unmatched. Per the germline V gene, CDR1 is DFQATT and CDR2 is SNEGSKA (reference sequence). This CDR3 region has 15 residues. CDR3 amino acids: CSAPREWDRGNEQFF. The CDR3 nucleotides are TGCAGTGCGCCCCGAGAATGGGACAGGGGGAATGAGCAGTTCTTC.

This clonotype was seen a handful of times. It may be a read error: a sequence one base away is much more abundant. The chain has TRBV27 and TRBJ2-1; D not resolved. The CDR3 extends over 16 amino acids. From germline, CDR1 is MNHEY and CDR2 SMNVEV (reference sequence). The CDR3 protein is CASSEAPDTTYNGQFF. In DNA form, the CDR3 reads TGTGCCAGCAGCGAAGCCCCCGACACCACCTACAATGGGCAGTTCTTC.

This clonotype was detected ten times or more. The chain couples TRBV2 to TRBJ2-1; no clear D gene. Trimming cost V 6 bases and J 2 bases, with 17 bases left between them. The CDR3 totals 16 residues. Looked up from germline, CDR1 is SNHLY and CDR2 is FYNNEI. CDR3 sequence reads: CASSALLAPTYNEQFF. CDR3 nucleotides: TGTGCCAGCAGCGCCCTACTTGCGCCTACCTACAATGAGCAGTTCTTC. Using reference TRBV2 and TRBJ2-1 for the parts outside the CDR3, the full variable domain is EPEVTQTPSHQVTQMGQEVILRCVPISNHLYFYWYRQILGQKVEFLVSFYNNEISEKSEIFDDQFSVERPDGSNFTLKIRSTKLEDSAMYFCASSALLAPTYNEQFFGPGTRLTVL.

The chain carries TRBV5-1 and TRBJ2-5, with TRBD2 matching 7 bases. Germline V gene data show CDR1 as SGHRS and CDR2 as YFSETQ. Trimming took 7 bases from V and 5 from J; bases not matched to a gene: 8. CDR3 length: 13 residues. CDR3 region: CASGWEGRETQYF. The DNA of the CDR3 is TGCGCCAGCGGGTGGGAGGGCCGTGAGACCCAGTACTTC.

The V gene is TRBV5-1, the J gene TRBJ2-7; D is perhaps TRBD1 or TRBD2 (6 bases each). The V and J ends lost 0 bases and 6 bases respectively, with 13 bases between them. Looked up from germline, CDR1 is SGHRS and CDR2 is YFSETQ. The CDR3 sequence is 14 residues long. As DNA, the CDR3 is TGCGCCAGCAGCTTGGGTCGGGGGCCGGGCGAGCAGTACTTC. Translating gives CASSLGRGPGEQYF.

There are a few counts of this clonotype. V and J are TRBV18 and TRBJ2-5; the match to TRBD1 covers 7 bases. The CDR3 is 15 amino acids. V was pared by 6 bases and J by 2 bases, with 9 bases of the junction left unmatched. The germline gives CDR1 KGHSH, CDR2 LQKENI. The CDR3 sequence: CASSPRQGPQETQYF. As DNA, the CDR3 is TGTGCCAGCTCGCCCCGACAGGGTCCACAAGAGACCCAGTACTTC.

This clonotype was picked up many times. This rearrangement joins TRBV28 to TRBJ2-1, with a tentative D call TRBD1 (6 bases). Deletions cut 6 bases from V and 10 bases from J, with 13 bases between. The CDR3 runs to 12 residues. Germline CDR1 and CDR2: MDHEN and SYDVKM. The CDR3 loop is CASRLGRGEQFF. The CDR3 region has the DNA TGTGCCAGCAGATTAGGCAGGGGCGAGCAGTTCTTC.

In this sample, this clonotype turned up many times. The chain employs TRBV12-3 or TRBV12-4 and TRBJ2-5; a possible D gene is TRBD1 (5 bases). This CDR3 contains 13 residues. Trimming removed 7 bases at V and 7 bases at J, with 16 bases between. The CDR3 here is CASTEDKRGTQYF. In nucleotides, the CDR3 is TGTGCCAGCACCGAGGACAAGCGAGGGACCCAGTACTTC.

V usage is TRBV18 and J usage is TRBJ1-4; D gene uncertain. V lost 3 bases, J lost 5 bases, and 16 bases lay in between. Germline CDR1 reads KGHSH; CDR2 reads LQKENI. The CDR3 is made up of 16 amino acids. The CDR3 is CASSPREPDLNEKLFF. CDR3 DNA: TGTGCCAGCTCACCGCGGGAACCCGATTTGAATGAAAAACTGTTTTTT.

This clonotype has a count of ten or more. This chain links TRBV11-2 with TRBJ2-7; 9 bases match TRBD2. Germline assignment: CDR1 SGHAT and CDR2 FQNNGV. The trim removed 6 bases at V and 3 bases at J, leaving 6 bases unmatched. This CDR3 has 14 amino acids. The CDR3 nucleotides are TGTGCCAGCAGACCGGGACTAGCAGACTACGAGCAGTACTTC. It is translated as CASRPGLADYEQYF.

The chain uses TRBV19 and TRBJ2-4; TRBD2 is a possible D gene (6 bases). Germline-derived CDR1 and CDR2 are LNHDA and SQIVND (reference sequence). Trimming pared 1 base from V and 6 bases from J, leaving 10 bases between. The CDR3 contains 14 residues. Here the CDR3 DNA reads TGTGCCAGTAGTATAGCCGGGACTTTAAACATTCAGTACTTC. Protein product: CASSIAGTLNIQYF.

This clonotype was counted between two and nine times. CDR3 sequence: CASSGGGRSQETQYF. CDR3 coding DNA: TGTGCCAGCAGCGGAGGCGGGCGGTCACAAGAGACCCAGTACTTC. The chain employs TRBV9 and TRBJ2-5, with a possible D match to TRBD2 (5 bases). The CDR3 runs 15 residues. The germline CDR1 and CDR2 sequences are SGDLS and YYNGEE. V was trimmed by 3 bases and J by 2 bases, leaving 14 bases between them.

This clonotype was observed many times. The chain recombines TRBV20-1 with TRBJ1-1, with TRBD1 identical over 11 bases. Germline-derived CDR1 and CDR2 are DFQATT and SNEGSKA (reference sequence). The V and J ends lost 6 bases and 5 bases, in that order; junction bases with no gene match: 5. The CDR3 consists of 13 residues. CDR3 nucleotide sequence: TGCAGTGCCCGCGGGACAGGGGGAACTGAAGCTTTCTTT. Translation gives CSARGTGGTEAFF.

A few counts support this clonotype. The chain combines TRBV10-3 with TRBJ1-4; D not resolved. CDR3 length equals 15 residues. The V gene's germline CDR1 is ENHRY and CDR2 SYGVKD. V lost 0 bases and J 0 bases, leaving 5 bases between the germline ends. CDR3 DNA sequence: TGTGCCATCAGTGAGTCTGGAGCAACTAATGAAAAACTGTTTTTT. It translates to CAISESGATNEKLFF.

The sample holds many counts of this clonotype. The genes are TRBV12-3 or TRBV12-4 and TRBJ2-1, with D possibly being TRBD2 (5 bases). This CDR3 region has 13 residues. Trimming shortened V by 3 bases and J by 5 bases, and 8 bases separated the two germline ends. The DNA of the CDR3 is TGTGCCAGCAGTTTTCTGCGGGACAATGAGCAGTTCTTC. Translated: CASSFLRDNEQFF.

This clonotype was recorded a few times. The chain uses TRBV19 and TRBJ1-3; no clear D gene. Per the germline V gene, CDR1 is LNHDA and CDR2 is SQIVND (reference sequence). The CDR3 is 15 residues long. The ends were cut back, 7 bases at V and 0 bases at J, with 13 bases in the middle. The CDR3 is CASIPGLPSGNTIYF. In DNA form, the CDR3 reads TGTGCCAGTATCCCTGGCCTCCCCTCTGGAAACACCATATATTTT. Drawing the rest from reference TRBV19 and TRBJ1-3, the complete variable domain is DGGITQSPKYLFRKEGQNVTLSCEQNLNHDAMYWYRQDPGQGLRLIYYSQIVNDFQKGDIAEGYSVSREKKESFPLTVTSAQKNPTAFYLCASIPGLPSGNTIYFGEGSWLTVV.

There are many counts of this clonotype. Relative to the germline gene, one junction end is altered; a read error may explain this. This chain connects TRBV5-1 to TRBJ2-1; a weak D match, TRBD2 (6 bases). Germline assignment: CDR1 SGHRS and CDR2 YFSETQ. CDR3 length: 16 residues. The CDR3 DNA reads TGTGCCAGCAGCTTAGGGGCGGGGCCCTCCTACAATGAGCAGTTCTTC. This sequence encodes CASSLGAGPSYNEQFF.

This clonotype was detected many times. V and J are TRBV2 and TRBJ2-5, with D possibly called TRBD1 or TRBD2 (5 bases each). Germline V gives CDR1 SNHLY, CDR2 FYNNEI. The CDR3 has 13 residues. Trimming stripped 6 bases from V and 7 bases from J, with 15 bases between. In DNA form, the CDR3 reads TGTGCCAGCAGACCAACAGGAGGTGTGACCCAGTACTTC. Protein: CASRPTGGVTQYF.

This clonotype occurred many times. The chain is built from TRBV7-2 and TRBJ2-7; D unclear. Germline V gene sequence: CDR1 SGHTA, CDR2 FQGNSA. Trimming left V 2 bases short and J 3 bases short, with 11 bases between. This CDR3 spans 14 amino acids. In DNA form, the CDR3 reads TGTGCCAGCAGCTTAAATAGAGCGAGCTACGAGCAGTACTTC. Protein: CASSLNRASYEQYF.

This clonotype was seen at least ten times. V usage is TRBV12-3 or TRBV12-4 and J usage is TRBJ2-7; TRBD2 aligns across 10 bases. The CDR3 is 16 amino acids. V lost 5 bases, J lost 7 bases, and 14 bases stayed unmatched. The CDR3 loop is CASSREAGGPPREQYF. In DNA, the CDR3 is TGTGCCAGCAGTCGTGAAGCGGGAGGGCCTCCTCGGGAGCAGTACTTC.

This clonotype was seen a handful of times. V and J are TRBV13 and TRBJ1-4, with 7 bases matching TRBD1. The CDR3 has 16 residues. CDR1 is PRHDT and CDR2 is FYEKMQ in the germline V gene (reference sequence). Losses at the gene ends were 3 bases for V and 0 bases for J; bases not matched to a gene: 4. Here the CDR3 reads CASSFAGTATNEKLFF. DNA for the CDR3: TGTGCCAGCAGCTTCGCTGGGACAGCAACTAATGAAAAACTGTTTTTT.